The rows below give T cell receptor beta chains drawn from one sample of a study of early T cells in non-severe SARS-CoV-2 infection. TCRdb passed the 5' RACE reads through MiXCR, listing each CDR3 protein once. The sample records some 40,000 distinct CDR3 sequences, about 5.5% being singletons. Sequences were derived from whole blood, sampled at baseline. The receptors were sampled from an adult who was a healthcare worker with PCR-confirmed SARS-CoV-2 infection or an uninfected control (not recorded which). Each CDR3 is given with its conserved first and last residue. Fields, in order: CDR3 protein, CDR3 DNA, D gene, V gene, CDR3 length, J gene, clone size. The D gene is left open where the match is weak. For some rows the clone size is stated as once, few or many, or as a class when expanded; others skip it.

CDR3: CASSFASTGELFF; DNA: TGTGCCAGCAGTTTCGCCAGCACCGGGGAGCTGTTTTTT; D: .; V: TRBV12-3/TRBV12-4; length: 13; J: TRBJ2-2; size: .
CDR3: CASSSRLAGGFEEQYF; DNA: TGTGCCAGCAGCTCGCGACTAGCGGGAGGTTTCGAGGAGCAGTACTTC; D: TRBD2; V: TRBV11-2; length: 16; J: TRBJ2-7; size: many
CDR3: CASSQDQGPYTF; DNA: TGTGCCAGCAGCCAAGACCAGGGCCCCTACACCTTC; D: .; V: TRBV4-2; length: 12; J: TRBJ1-2; size: many
CDR3: CASRLSKRGTGYMNTEAFF; DNA: TGTGCCAGCAGACTTAGCAAAAGAGGGACAGGGTATATGAACACTGAAGCTTTCTTT; D: TRBD1; V: TRBV11-2; length: 19; J: TRBJ1-1; size: many
CDR3: CASSHGQGAYEQYF; DNA: TGTGCCAGCAGCCACGGACAGGGGGCCTACGAGCAGTACTTC; D: TRBD1; V: TRBV5-6; length: 14; J: TRBJ2-7; size: .
CDR3: CASSLARGGRRTEAFF; DNA: TGTGCCAGCAGCTTAGCGCGCGGGGGGAGGCGCACTGAAGCTTTCTTT; D: .; V: TRBV7-9; length: 16; J: TRBJ1-1; size: many
CDR3: CASSPWGYGNTEAFF; DNA: TGTGCCAGCAGCCCCTGGGGGTACGGCAACACTGAAGCTTTCTTT; D: .; V: TRBV13; length: 15; J: TRBJ1-1; size: few
CDR3: CASSPGGTSGRDEQFF; DNA: TGTGCCAGCAGCCCCGGGGGGACTAGCGGGAGGGATGAGCAGTTCTTC; D: TRBD2; V: TRBV7-9; length: 16; J: TRBJ2-1; size: few
CDR3: CASSFNTLSYEQYF; DNA: TGTGCCAGCAGCTTTAACACACTCTCCTACGAGCAGTACTTC; D: .; V: TRBV7-2; length: 14; J: TRBJ2-7; size: many
CDR3: CASSLSSGQETQYF; DNA: TGTGCCAGCAGCTTGTCTAGCGGCCAAGAGACCCAGTACTTC; D: TRBD2; V: TRBV5-4; length: 14; J: TRBJ2-5; size: many
CDR3: CASSFPGSNSPLHF; DNA: TGTGCCAGCAGCTTCCCGGGGAGCAATTCACCCCTCCACTTT; D: .; V: TRBV12-3/TRBV12-4; length: 14; J: TRBJ1-6; size: .
CDR3: CASSFLAEETYNEQFF; DNA: TGTGCCAGCAGCTTCTTAGCGGAAGAAACCTACAATGAGCAGTTCTTC; D: .; V: TRBV7-8; length: 16; J: TRBJ2-1; size: many
CDR3: CATSRDTDEQFF; DNA: TGTGCCACCAGCAGAGATACGGATGAGCAGTTCTTC; D: .; V: TRBV15; length: 12; J: TRBJ2-1; size: many
CDR3: CSAPTPGTSPYNEQFF; DNA: TGCAGTGCCCCTACGCCCGGGACTAGCCCCTACAATGAGCAGTTCTTC; D: TRBD2; V: TRBV20-1; length: 16; J: TRBJ2-1; size: many
CDR3: CSVDIQGHGYTF; DNA: TGCAGCGTTGATATACAGGGACATGGCTACACCTTC; D: .; V: TRBV29-1; length: 12; J: TRBJ1-2; size: many
CDR3: CACPVSGVSSGANVLTF; DNA: TGTGCCTGTCCCGTTAGCGGGGTAAGCTCTGGGGCCAACGTCCTGACTTTC; D: TRBD2; V: TRBV30; length: 17; J: TRBJ2-6; size: many
CDR3: CSVRGGGTYEQYF; DNA: TGCAGTGTCAGGGGCGGGGGGACCTACGAGCAGTACTTC; D: TRBD2; V: TRBV20-1; length: 13; J: TRBJ2-7; size: many
CDR3: CASSDLDSSYEQYF; DNA: TGTGCCAGCAGTGATTTGGACAGCTCCTACGAGCAGTACTTC; D: .; V: TRBV2; length: 14; J: TRBJ2-7; size: many
CDR3: CASSRRIGRDRGEKLFF; DNA: TGTGCCAGCAGCCGACGGATTGGAAGGGACAGGGGAGAAAAACTGTTTTTT; D: TRBD1; V: TRBV6-5; length: 17; J: TRBJ1-4; size: many
CDR3: CSAEGTAYGYTF; DNA: TGCAGTGCTGAGGGGACAGCCTATGGCTACACCTTC; D: TRBD1; V: TRBV20-1; length: 12; J: TRBJ1-2; size: many
CDR3: CASSIGGNRGNSPLHF; DNA: TGTGCCAGTAGTATTGGAGGGAATCGAGGCAATTCACCCCTCCACTTT; D: .; V: TRBV19; length: 16; J: TRBJ1-6; size: .
CDR3: CASSSYQGANEQYF; DNA: TGTGCCAGCAGCTCGTACCAGGGGGCCAACGAGCAGTACTTC; D: TRBD1; V: TRBV7-2; length: 14; J: TRBJ2-7; size: many
CDR3: CASSVDGNQPQHF; DNA: TGTGCCAGCAGCGTGGACGGAAATCAGCCCCAGCATTTT; D: .; V: TRBV7-2; length: 13; J: TRBJ1-5; size: many
CDR3: CASSATGGGTGYTF; DNA: TGTGCCAGTAGTGCGACAGGGGGCGGAACTGGCTACACCTTC; D: TRBD1; V: TRBV19; length: 14; J: TRBJ1-2; size: many
CDR3: CSVATGVGNTIYF; DNA: TGCAGCGTTGCAACAGGGGTTGGAAACACCATATATTTT; D: TRBD1; V: TRBV29-1; length: 13; J: TRBJ1-3; size: few
CDR3: CATAQGGDTSYNEQFF; DNA: TGTGCCACCGCACAAGGGGGGGACACCTCCTACAATGAGCAGTTCTTC; D: .; V: TRBV24-1; length: 16; J: TRBJ2-1; size: many
CDR3: CASSLSVGGNTIYF; DNA: TGTGCCAGCAGCTTATCCGTAGGGGGAAACACCATATATTTT; D: .; V: TRBV7-2; length: 14; J: TRBJ1-3; size: many
CDR3: CASRLSGTSGTGEQFF; DNA: TGTGCCAGTCGCTTGTCCGGGACTAGCGGGACGGGCGAGCAGTTCTTC; D: TRBD2; V: TRBV19; length: 16; J: TRBJ2-1; size: few
CDR3: CASSQDAGGPEAFF; DNA: TGCGCCAGCAGCCAAGATGCAGGGGGGCCTGAAGCTTTCTTT; D: TRBD1; V: TRBV4-1; length: 14; J: TRBJ1-1; size: many
CDR3: CASSLAPSGTSGIETQYF; DNA: TGTGCCAGCAGCTTAGCGCCCTCCGGGACTAGCGGGATCGAGACCCAGTACTTC; D: TRBD2; V: TRBV7-2; length: 18; J: TRBJ2-5; size: few
CDR3: CASSSRGVPTGELFF; DNA: TGTGCCAGCAGCTCGCGGGGGGTCCCCACCGGGGAGCTGTTTTTT; D: TRBD2; V: TRBV7-3; length: 15; J: TRBJ2-2; size: many
CDR3: CASRQGIYGYTF; DNA: TGTGCCAGCAGACAGGGGATCTATGGCTACACCTTC; D: TRBD1; V: TRBV6-5; length: 12; J: TRBJ1-2; size: many
CDR3: CASSVDRGGSIHEQYF; DNA: TGTGCCAGCAGCGTGGACAGGGGCGGGAGTATCCACGAGCAGTACTTC; D: TRBD1; V: TRBV5-4; length: 16; J: TRBJ2-7; size: many
CDR3: CASSQEGGRRTGELFF; DNA: TGCGCCAGCAGCCAAGAGGGGGGACGGAGGACCGGGGAGCTGTTTTTT; D: .; V: TRBV4-1; length: 16; J: TRBJ2-2; size: .
CDR3: CASSLEVSEQYF; DNA: TGTGCCAGCAGCTTAGAAGTTTCCGAGCAGTACTTC; D: .; V: TRBV7-9; length: 12; J: TRBJ2-7; size: many
CDR3: CASSHSTQSNTEAFF; DNA: TGCGCCAGCAGCCACTCTACGCAATCGAACACTGAAGCTTTCTTT; D: .; V: TRBV4-1; length: 15; J: TRBJ1-1; size: medium-sized
CDR3: CASSPNYAGRRFF; DNA: TGTGCCAGCAGCCCCAATTACGCCGGGCGCCGGTTCTTC; D: .; V: TRBV7-2; length: 13; J: TRBJ2-1; size: many
CDR3: CASCKESGVMNTEAFF; DNA: TGTGCCAGCTGTAAGGAATCGGGGGTCATGAACACTGAAGCTTTCTTT; D: .; V: TRBV2; length: 16; J: TRBJ1-1; size: many
CDR3: CASSPLGTPGPYNEQFF; DNA: TGCGCCAGCAGCCCTCTTGGGACCCCCGGGCCCTACAATGAGCAGTTCTTC; D: .; V: TRBV10-2; length: 17; J: TRBJ2-1; size: few
CDR3: CSVRDRGRGYTF; DNA: TGCAGCGTCCGGGACAGGGGCCGTGGCTACACCTTC; D: TRBD1; V: TRBV29-1; length: 12; J: TRBJ1-2; size: many
CDR3: CASSLGPSGNTIYF; DNA: TGTGCCAGCAGCCTCGGCCCTTCTGGAAACACCATATATTTT; D: .; V: TRBV6-5; length: 14; J: TRBJ1-3; size: few
CDR3: CASSRPPEAFF; DNA: TGCGCCAGCAGCCGGCCCCCTGAAGCTTTCTTT; D: .; V: TRBV5-1; length: 11; J: TRBJ1-1; size: few
CDR3: CASSLDRGDTYEQYF; DNA: TGTGCCAGCAGTCTCGACAGGGGCGATACCTACGAGCAGTACTTC; D: TRBD1; V: TRBV6-6; length: 15; J: TRBJ2-7; size: many
CDR3: CAWRDPRRGYEQYF; DNA: TGTGCCTGGAGGGACCCCAGACGGGGCTACGAGCAGTACTTC; D: .; V: TRBV30; length: 14; J: TRBJ2-7; size: few
CDR3: CASSGVVGAEAFF; DNA: TGTGCCAGCAGCGGGGTTGTTGGCGCTGAAGCTTTCTTT; D: .; V: TRBV12-3/TRBV12-4; length: 13; J: TRBJ1-1; size: many
CDR3: CASSSRFSYEQYF; DNA: TGTGCCAGCAGCTCCAGGTTCTCCTACGAGCAGTACTTC; D: .; V: TRBV9; length: 13; J: TRBJ2-7; size: many
CDR3: CASSGGPDTQYF; DNA: TGTGCCAGCAGCGGAGGTCCAGATACGCAGTATTTT; D: .; V: TRBV11-2; length: 12; J: TRBJ2-3; size: many
CDR3: CASSLEGTAYEQYF; DNA: TGTGCCAGCAGCTTGGAAGGGACAGCCTACGAGCAGTACTTC; D: TRBD1; V: TRBV5-4; length: 14; J: TRBJ2-7; size: many
CDR3: CASSPAPGSYEQYF; DNA: TGTGCCAGCAGCCCCGCGCCGGGGTCCTACGAGCAGTACTTC; D: .; V: TRBV7-2; length: 14; J: TRBJ2-7; size: few